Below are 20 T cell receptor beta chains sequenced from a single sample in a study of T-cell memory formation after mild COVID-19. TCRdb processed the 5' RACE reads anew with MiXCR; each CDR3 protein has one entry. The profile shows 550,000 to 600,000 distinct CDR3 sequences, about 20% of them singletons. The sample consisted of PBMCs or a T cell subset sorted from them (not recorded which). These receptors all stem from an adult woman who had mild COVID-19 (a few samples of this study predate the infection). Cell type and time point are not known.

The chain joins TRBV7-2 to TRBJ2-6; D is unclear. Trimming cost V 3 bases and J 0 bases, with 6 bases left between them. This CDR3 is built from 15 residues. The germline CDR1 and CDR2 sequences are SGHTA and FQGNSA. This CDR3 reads CASSFFSSGANVLTF. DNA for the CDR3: TGTGCCAGCAGCTTTTTCAGCTCTGGGGCCAACGTCCTGACTTTC.

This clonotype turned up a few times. Here the CDR3 reads CSARTPGTSGNTDTQYF. CDR3 nucleotide sequence: TGCAGTGCTAGAACCCCTGGGACTAGCGGGAACACAGATACGCAGTATTTT. This rearrangement joins TRBV20-1 to TRBJ2-3; TRBD2 matches at 13 bases. Germline V lookup: CDR1 DFQATT, CDR2 SNEGSKA (reference sequence). The V gene end was trimmed by 2 bases and the J gene end by 2 bases; junction bases not matched to a gene: 7. The CDR3 totals 17 residues.

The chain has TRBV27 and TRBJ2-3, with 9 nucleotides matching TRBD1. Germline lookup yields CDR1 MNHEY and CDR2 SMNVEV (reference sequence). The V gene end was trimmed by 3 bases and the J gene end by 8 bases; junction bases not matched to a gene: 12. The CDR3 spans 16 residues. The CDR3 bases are TGTGCCAGCAGTTTTGGTGGGGACAGGGTGAGGGGTACGCAGTATTTT. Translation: CASSFGGDRVRGTQYF.

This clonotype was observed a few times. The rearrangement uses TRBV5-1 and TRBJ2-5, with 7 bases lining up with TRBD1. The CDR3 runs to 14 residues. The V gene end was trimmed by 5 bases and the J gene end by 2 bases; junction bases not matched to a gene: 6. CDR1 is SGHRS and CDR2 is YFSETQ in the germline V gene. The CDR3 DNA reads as TGCGCCAGCAGAAGTGGACAGGCGCAAGAGACCCAGTACTTC. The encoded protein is CASRSGQAQETQYF.

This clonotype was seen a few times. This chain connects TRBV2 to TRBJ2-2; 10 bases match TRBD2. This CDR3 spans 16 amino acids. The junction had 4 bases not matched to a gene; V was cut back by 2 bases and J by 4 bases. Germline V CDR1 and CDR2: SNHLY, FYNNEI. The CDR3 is CASSELAGAITGELFF. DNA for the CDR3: TGTGCCAGCAGTGAACTAGCGGGGGCCATCACCGGGGAGCTGTTTTTT.

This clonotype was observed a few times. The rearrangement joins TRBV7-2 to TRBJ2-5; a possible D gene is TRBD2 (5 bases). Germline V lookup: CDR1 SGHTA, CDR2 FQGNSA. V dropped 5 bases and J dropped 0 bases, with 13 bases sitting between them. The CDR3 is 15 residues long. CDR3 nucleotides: TGTGCCAGCAGCGTAGGACCGGGGTACCAAGAGACCCAGTACTTC. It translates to CASSVGPGYQETQYF. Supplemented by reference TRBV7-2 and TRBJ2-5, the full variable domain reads GAGVSQSPSNKVTEKGKDVELRCDPISGHTALYWYRQSLGQGLEFLIYFQGNSAPDKSGLPSDRFSAERTGGSVSTLTIQRTQQEDSAVYLCASSVGPGYQETQYFGPGTRLLVL.

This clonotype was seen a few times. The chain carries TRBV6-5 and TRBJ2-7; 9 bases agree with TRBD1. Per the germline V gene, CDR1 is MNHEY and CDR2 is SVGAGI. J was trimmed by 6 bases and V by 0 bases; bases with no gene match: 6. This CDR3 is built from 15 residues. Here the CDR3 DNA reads TGTGCCAGCAGTTACTCAGGTACAGGGGGCACCGAGCAGTACTTC. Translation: CASSYSGTGGTEQYF.

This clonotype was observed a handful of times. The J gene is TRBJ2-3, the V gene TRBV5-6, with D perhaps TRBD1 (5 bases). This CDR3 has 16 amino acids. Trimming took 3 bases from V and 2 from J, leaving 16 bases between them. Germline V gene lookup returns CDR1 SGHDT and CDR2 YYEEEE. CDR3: CASSSMMTANTDTQYF. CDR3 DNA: TGTGCCAGCAGCTCAATGATGACAGCTAACACAGATACGCAGTATTTT.

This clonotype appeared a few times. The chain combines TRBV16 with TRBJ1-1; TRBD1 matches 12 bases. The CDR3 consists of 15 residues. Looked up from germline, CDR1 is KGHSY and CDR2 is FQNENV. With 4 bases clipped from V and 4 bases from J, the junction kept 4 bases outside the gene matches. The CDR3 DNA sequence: TGTGCCAGCAGCCTGCGGGACAGGGGGCCCACTGAAGCTTTCTTT. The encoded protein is CASSLRDRGPTEAFF.

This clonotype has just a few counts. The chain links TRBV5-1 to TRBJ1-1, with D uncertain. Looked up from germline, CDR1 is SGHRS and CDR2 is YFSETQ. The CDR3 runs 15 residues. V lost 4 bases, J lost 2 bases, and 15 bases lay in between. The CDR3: CASSRGRTANTEAFF. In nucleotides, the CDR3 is TGCGCCAGCAGCCGAGGCCGGACCGCAAACACTGAAGCTTTCTTT. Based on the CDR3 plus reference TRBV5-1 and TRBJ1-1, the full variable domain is KAGVTQTPRYLIKTRGQQVTLSCSPISGHRSVSWYQQTPGQGLQFLFEYFSETQRNKGNFPGRFSGRQFSNSRSEMNVSTLELGDSALYLCASSRGRTANTEAFFGQGTRLTVV.

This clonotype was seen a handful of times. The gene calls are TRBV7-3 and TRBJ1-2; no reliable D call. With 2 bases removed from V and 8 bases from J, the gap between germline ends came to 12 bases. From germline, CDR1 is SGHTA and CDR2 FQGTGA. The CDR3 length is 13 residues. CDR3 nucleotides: TGTGCCAGCAGCTTATACCCCCTCTCGGGCTACACCTTC. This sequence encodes CASSLYPLSGYTF.

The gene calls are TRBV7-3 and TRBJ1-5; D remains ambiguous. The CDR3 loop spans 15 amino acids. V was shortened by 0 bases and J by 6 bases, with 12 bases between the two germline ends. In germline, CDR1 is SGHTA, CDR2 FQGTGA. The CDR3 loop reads CASSLTRGHTQPQHF. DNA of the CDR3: TGTGCCAGCAGCTTAACTCGGGGTCATACTCAGCCCCAGCATTTT.

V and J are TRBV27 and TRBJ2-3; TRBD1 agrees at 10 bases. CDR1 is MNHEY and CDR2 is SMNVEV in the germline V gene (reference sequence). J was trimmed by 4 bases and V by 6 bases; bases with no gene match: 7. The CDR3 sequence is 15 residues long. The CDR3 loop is CASRATGGISDTQYF. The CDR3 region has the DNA TGTGCCAGCAGGGCGACAGGGGGCATTTCAGATACGCAGTATTTT.

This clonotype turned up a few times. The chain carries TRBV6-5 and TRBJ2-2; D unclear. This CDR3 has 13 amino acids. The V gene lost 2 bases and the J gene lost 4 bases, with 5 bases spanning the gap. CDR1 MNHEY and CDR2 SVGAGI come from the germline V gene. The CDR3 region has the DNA TGTGCCAGCAGTTACCCCCCCACCGGGGAGCTGTTTTTT. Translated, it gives CASSYPPTGELFF.

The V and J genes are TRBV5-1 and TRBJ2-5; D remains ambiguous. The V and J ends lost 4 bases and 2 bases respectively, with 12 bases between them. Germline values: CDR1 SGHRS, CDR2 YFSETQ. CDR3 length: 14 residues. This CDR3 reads CASSMEGRQETQYF. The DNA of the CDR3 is TGCGCCAGCAGCATGGAAGGCAGGCAAGAGACCCAGTACTTC.

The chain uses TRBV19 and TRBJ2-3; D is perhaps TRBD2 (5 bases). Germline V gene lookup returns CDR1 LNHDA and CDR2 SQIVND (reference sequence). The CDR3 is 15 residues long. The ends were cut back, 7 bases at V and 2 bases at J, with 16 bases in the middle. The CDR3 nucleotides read TGTGCCAGTAATCAGATGGGAGTATCCACAGATACGCAGTATTTT. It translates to CASNQMGVSTDTQYF.

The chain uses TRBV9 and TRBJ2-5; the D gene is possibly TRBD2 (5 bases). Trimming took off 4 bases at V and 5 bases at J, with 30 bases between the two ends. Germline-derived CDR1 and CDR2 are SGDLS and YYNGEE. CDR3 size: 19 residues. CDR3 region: CASSFGPGKTTYYPETQYF. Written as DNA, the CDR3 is TGTGCCAGCAGCTTTGGCCCGGGAAAAACGACTTATTATCCCGAGACCCAGTACTTC.

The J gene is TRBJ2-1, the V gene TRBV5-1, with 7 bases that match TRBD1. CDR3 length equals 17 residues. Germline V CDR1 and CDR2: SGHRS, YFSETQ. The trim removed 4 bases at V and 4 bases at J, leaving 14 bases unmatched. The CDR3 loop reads CASSRTLTGNIYNEQFF. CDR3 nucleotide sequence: TGCGCCAGCAGCCGAACATTGACAGGGAACATTTACAATGAGCAGTTCTTC.

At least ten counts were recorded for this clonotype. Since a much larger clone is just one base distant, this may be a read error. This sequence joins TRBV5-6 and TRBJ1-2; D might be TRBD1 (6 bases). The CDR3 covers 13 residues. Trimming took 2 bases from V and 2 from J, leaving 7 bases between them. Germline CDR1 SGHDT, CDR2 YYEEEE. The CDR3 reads CASSFTGNYGYTF. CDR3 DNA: TGTGCCAGCAGCTTTACAGGGAACTATGGCTACACCTTC.

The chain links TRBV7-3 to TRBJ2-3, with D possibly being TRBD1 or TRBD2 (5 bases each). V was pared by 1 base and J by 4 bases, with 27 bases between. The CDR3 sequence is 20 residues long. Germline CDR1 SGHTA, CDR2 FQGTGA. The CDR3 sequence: CASSLRGERRPQVSPDTQYF. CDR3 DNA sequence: TGTGCCAGCAGCTTAAGAGGGGAGCGACGGCCTCAGGTATCCCCAGATACGCAGTATTTT.